This T cell receptor beta chain originates from a study of control samples from healthy donors and cancer patients. In germline, CDR1 is KGHSH, CDR2 LQKENI. The CDR3 covers 16 residues. V was pared by 4 bases and J by 2 bases, with 15 bases between. Sequenced by immunoSEQ multiplex PCR; TCRdb stores in-frame clones only, minus some. The sample gives about 220,000 clones, roughly 94% of which show up once; about 1.6% is in the top ten. The chain links TRBV18 to TRBJ2-1; weak D call: TRBD1 (5 bases). The clonotype comes from a man between 50 and 59 years old in good health. Material: blood. The CDR3 loop is CASSLGNRRPYNEQFF. In DNA form, the CDR3 reads TGTGCCAGCTCACTGGGTAACAGGAGACCCTACAATGAGCAGTTCTTC.